These 4 T cell receptor beta chains share one sample of origin, sequenced in a study of T cell responses to AZD1222 COVID-19 vaccine (dated by TCRdb to about 2021). The time point label on this specimen signifies: baseline before first vaccination. Receptor libraries were prepared by the immunoSEQ multiplex PCR assay. TCRdb holds this immuneACCESS table with in-frame rearrangements only. Some clones are missing; in checked studies, unresolved V genes explain under half, and the rest has no known cause. For this sample there are some 120,000 clones; more than 75% appear just once. The top ten clonotypes cover about 1.2% of the sample. The sequenced sample was peripheral blood, obtained on day 0 of AZD1222 vaccination. The origin of the receptors is an adult in good health.

J is TRBJ2-1 and V is TRBV19; a possible D gene is TRBD2 (5 bases). CDR1 and CDR2 from the germline V gene are LNHDA and SQIVND (reference sequence). The CDR3 runs to 14 residues. V was clipped by 7 bases and J by 0 bases, with 10 bases between them. Written as DNA, the CDR3 is TGTGCCAGTACTACTAGAGGCTCCTACAATGAGCAGTTCTTC. Its protein product is CASTTRGSYNEQFF.

This rearrangement joins TRBV2 to TRBJ2-4; D not certain. CDR1 is SNHLY and CDR2 is FYNNEI in the germline V gene. The CDR3 has 13 amino acids. V gave up 6 bases and J gave up 9 bases, with 15 bases separating them. CDR3 sequence: CASRILKVGIQYF. In DNA form, the CDR3 reads TGTGCCAGCAGAATCTTAAAGGTTGGCATTCAGTACTTC.

A single count supports this clone. The gene calls are TRBV7-8 and TRBJ2-3; TRBD2 matches 10 bases. This CDR3 comprises 16 residues. J lost 0 bases, V lost 4 bases, and 4 bases had no gene match. From germline, CDR1 is SGHVS and CDR2 FQNEAQ. This CDR3 reads CASSYLAGGSTDTQYF. DNA for the CDR3: TGTGCCAGCAGCTACTTAGCGGGGGGTAGCACAGATACGCAGTATTTT.

This CDR3 reads CAWSGLPGLAGGVRLTDTQYF. The CDR3 DNA follows: TGTGCCTGGAGTGGGCTACCCGGACTAGCGGGGGGAGTTCGCCTAACAGATACGCAGTATTTT. The chain links TRBV30 to TRBJ2-3, with 14 bases that match TRBD2. Germline V gene data show CDR1 as GTSNPN and CDR2 as SVGIG (reference sequence). This CDR3 comprises 21 residues. V shed 1 base, J shed 3 bases, and the junction held 18 bases outside the gene matches.